This T cell receptor (beta chain) was found in a study of shared clonotypes between healthy human individuals. Study-wide results and limits: Specimens sampled were limited to blood, with tissue repertoires likely differing.

Germline V gene lookup returns CDR1 SGHKS and CDR2 YYEKEE (reference sequence). The CDR3 contains 16 residues. After removal of 5 bases from V and 5 bases from J, the junction contained 14 bases not matched to a gene. A remark on this clone: What it binds is unknown.

Produced via immunoSEQ multiplex PCR; TCRdb's table is partial and in-frame only. In the table there are about 1.5 million clones, 95% to 97% of which are singletons. The TCR originated in a man under 40 in good health. J is TRBJ2-7 and V is TRBV5-5, with TRBD2 matching over 9 bases. The specimen sequenced was naive CD4+ T cells sorted from blood. Specified subset: CD45RA+ positively selected. The CDR3 reads CASSGVGPSGMHEQYF. Here the CDR3 DNA reads TGTGCCAGCAGTGGAGTTGGCCCTAGCGGGATGCACGAGCAGTACTTC.